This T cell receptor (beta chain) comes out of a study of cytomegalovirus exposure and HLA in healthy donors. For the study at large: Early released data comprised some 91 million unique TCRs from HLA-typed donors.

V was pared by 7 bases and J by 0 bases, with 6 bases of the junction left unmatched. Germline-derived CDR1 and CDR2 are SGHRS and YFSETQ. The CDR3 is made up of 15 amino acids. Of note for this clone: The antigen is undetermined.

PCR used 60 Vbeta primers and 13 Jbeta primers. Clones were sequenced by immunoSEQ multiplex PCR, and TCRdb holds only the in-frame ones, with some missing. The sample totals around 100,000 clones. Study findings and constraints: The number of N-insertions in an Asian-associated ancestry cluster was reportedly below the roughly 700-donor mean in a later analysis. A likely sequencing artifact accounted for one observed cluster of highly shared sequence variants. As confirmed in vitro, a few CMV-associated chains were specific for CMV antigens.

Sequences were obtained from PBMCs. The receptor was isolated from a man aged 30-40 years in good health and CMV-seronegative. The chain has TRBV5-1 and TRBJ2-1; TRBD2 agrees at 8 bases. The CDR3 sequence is CASGGGTSSYNEQFF. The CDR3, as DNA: TGCGCCAGCGGCGGGGGGACGAGCTCCTACAATGAGCAGTTCTTC.